The clone carrying this T cell receptor beta chain came up a few times. Its matching antigen is unknown. The study made its TCR cDNA through 5'RACE template switching. That step introduced a universal primer site along with UMIs. TCRdb fed the 5' RACE reads into MiXCR, producing one record per CDR3 protein. Among 250,000 to 300,000 distinct CDR3 sequences listed, approximately 13% were seen once. Germline values: CDR1 DFQATT, CDR2 SNEGSKA (reference sequence). The CDR3 spans 16 residues. After removal of 6 bases from V and 0 bases from J, the junction contained 6 bases not matched to a gene. The data were taken from a study of T cells after yellow fever vaccination. Study outcomes and limitations: Researchers report a weaker secondary response that nonetheless peaked faster, day 5 versus 15.

The V gene is TRBV20-1, the J gene TRBJ2-1, with 12 bases fitting TRBD2. The sample here was CD4+ T cells sorted from PBMCs, taken 45 days after the yellow fever booster vaccination. The TCR originated in a man aged 25 to 40 who received the YFV17D yellow fever vaccine. The CDR3 protein is CSASGLAGRSYNEQFF. Here the CDR3 DNA reads TGCAGTGCCAGTGGACTAGCGGGACGCTCCTACAATGAGCAGTTCTTC.